These 9 T cell receptor beta chains share one sample of origin, sequenced in a study of metastatic and nonmetastatic thyroid tumors. All patients were untreated before thyroid surgery. Via MiXCR, TCRdb re-called the PCR reads. The sample lists about 14,000 clones; approximately 3.9% were seen once. The material sequenced was tumor tissue. These receptor sequences come from a female donor with papillary thyroid cancer or a benign thyroid nodule (not recorded which). Some clones in this sample may be carry-over from other donors' samples.

The chain employs TRBV6-1 and TRBJ2-3, with 8 bases aligning to TRBD2. Per the germline V gene, CDR1 is MNHNS and CDR2 is SASEGT. CDR3 size: 14 residues. The trim removed 8 bases at V and 1 base at J, leaving 5 bases unmatched. The CDR3 sequence is CASSLGGGTDTQYF. CDR3 nucleotides: TGTGCCAGCTCTCTCGGGGGGGGCACAGATACGCAGTATTTT.

Only a few counts were recorded for this clone. The rearrangement uses TRBV19 and TRBJ2-7; no reliable D call. The CDR3 loop spans 14 amino acids. Germline V gene sequence: CDR1 LNHDA, CDR2 SQIVND (reference sequence). Trimming left V 3 bases short and J 1 base short, with 10 bases between. The chain's CDR3 is CASSIVLDSYEQYF. In DNA, the CDR3 is TGTGCCAGTAGTATCGTATTGGATTCCTACGAGCAGTACTTC.

This chain uses TRBV27 with TRBJ2-7; tentative D call: TRBD2 (7 bases). Germline values: CDR1 MNHEY, CDR2 SMNVEV (reference sequence). CDR3 length: 14 amino acids. Trimming took off 3 bases at V and 4 bases at J, with 13 bases between the two ends. Here the CDR3 reads CASSFSRGGYEQYF. The CDR3 nucleotides are TGTGCCAGCAGTTTCTCCAGGGGAGGGTACGAGCAGTACTTC.

The V call is TRBV6-1, the J call TRBJ1-1; D is unresolved. Germline CDR1 and CDR2: MNHNS and SASEGT. The V and J ends lost 7 bases and 1 base respectively, with 10 bases between them. This CDR3 region has 13 residues. CDR3 in DNA: TGTGCCAGCAATCGGGGTCGGAACACTGAAGCTTTCTTT. Translating it yields CASNRGRNTEAFF.

This clone occurred many times. This chain uses TRBV6-1 with TRBJ2-2; TRBD2 aligns across 8 bases. Losses at the gene ends were 5 bases for V and 4 bases for J; bases not matched to a gene: 15. Germline CDR1 MNHNS, CDR2 SASEGT. CDR3 length equals 18 residues. The CDR3 DNA reads TGTGCCAGCAGTACCGGGGATAGCGGGGCGGTGGGCACCGGGGAGCTGTTTTTT. Translated: CASSTGDSGAVGTGELFF.

The sample holds a few counts of this clone. The V gene is TRBV6-2 or TRBV6-3, the J gene TRBJ2-5; TRBD2 aligns across 9 bases. Per germline, CDR1 MNHEY and CDR2 SVGEGT. This CDR3 comprises 17 residues. V shed 0 bases, J shed 4 bases, and the junction held 9 bases outside the gene matches. CDR3 coding DNA: TGTGCCAGCAGTTACTCGAAGGTAGCGGGGGAGGTAGAGACCCAGTACTTC. It specifies CASSYSKVAGEVETQYF.

CDR3 loop: CASTQPRGPQHF. CDR3 in DNA: TGTGCCAGCACCCAGCCGAGGGGGCCCCAGCATTTT. The gene calls are TRBV28 and TRBJ1-5; TRBD1 is a possible D gene (5 bases). This CDR3 contains 12 residues. Per germline, CDR1 MDHEN and CDR2 SYDVKM. V lost 7 bases, J lost 9 bases, and 13 bases lay in between.

This clone was detected only a few times. CDR3 in DNA: TGTGCCATCAGTGAGTCGGGGGAGGGGGGATACGAGCAGTACTTC. Its translation: CAISESGEGGYEQYF. This sequence joins TRBV10-3 and TRBJ2-7, with D possibly matching TRBD2 (7 bases). V was shortened by 0 bases and J by 4 bases, with 13 bases between the two germline ends. This CDR3 has 15 amino acids. From germline, CDR1 is ENHRY and CDR2 SYGVKD.

This clone is labeled as medium-sized. The rearrangement uses TRBV20-1 and TRBJ2-1; D assignment may be TRBD1 or TRBD2 (5 bases each). The CDR3 totals 15 residues. CDR1 is DFQATT, CDR2 SNEGSKA, per germline (reference sequence). Trimming removed 3 bases at V and 9 bases at J, with 21 bases between. CDR3 sequence: CSARLASSQGGEQFF. Written as DNA, the CDR3 is TGCAGTGCTAGGCTCGCTAGCTCCCAGGGTGGTGAGCAGTTCTTC.